At least ten counts were recorded for the clone carrying this TCR beta chain. As yet, its antigen is unknown. The data derive from a study of identical twins. Germline CDR1 reads DFQATT; CDR2 reads SNEGSKA (reference sequence). V was clipped by 3 bases and J by 0 bases; unmatched bases: 5. The CDR3 is 16 residues long. General study results and limits: Twin-shared out-of-frame alpha sequences were enriched for low generation probability.

Template switching supplied a universal primer site; unique molecular identifiers were carried on the cDNA. TCRdb re-called the 5' RACE reads through MiXCR, storing one row per CDR3 protein. The top ten hold 10% to 15% of the sample, which has 350,000 to 450,000 distinct CDR3 sequences, 15% to 20% seen once. This chain uses TRBV20-1 with TRBJ2-6; 7 bases align to TRBD2. The TCR sequence derives from a man aged 45 to 65 in good health. Material: naive T cells sorted from blood. DNA of the CDR3: TGCAGTGCTAGTGGGCTAGCGGACTCTGGGGCCAACGTCCTGACTTTC. It is translated as CSASGLADSGANVLTF.